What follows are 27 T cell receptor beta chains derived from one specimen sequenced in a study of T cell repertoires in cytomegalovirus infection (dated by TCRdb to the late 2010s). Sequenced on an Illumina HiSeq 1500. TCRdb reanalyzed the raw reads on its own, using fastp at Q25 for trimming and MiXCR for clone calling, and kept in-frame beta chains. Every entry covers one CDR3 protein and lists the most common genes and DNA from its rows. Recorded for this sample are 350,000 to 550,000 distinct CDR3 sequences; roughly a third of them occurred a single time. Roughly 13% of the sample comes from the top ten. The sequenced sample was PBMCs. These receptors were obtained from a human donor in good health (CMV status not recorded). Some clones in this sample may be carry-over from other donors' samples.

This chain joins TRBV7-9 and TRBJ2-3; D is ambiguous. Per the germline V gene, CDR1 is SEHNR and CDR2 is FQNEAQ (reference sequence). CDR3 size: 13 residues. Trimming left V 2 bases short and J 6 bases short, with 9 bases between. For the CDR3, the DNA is TGTGCCAGCAGCTTAAAGGGTTGGGATACGCAGTATTTT. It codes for CASSLKGWDTQYF.

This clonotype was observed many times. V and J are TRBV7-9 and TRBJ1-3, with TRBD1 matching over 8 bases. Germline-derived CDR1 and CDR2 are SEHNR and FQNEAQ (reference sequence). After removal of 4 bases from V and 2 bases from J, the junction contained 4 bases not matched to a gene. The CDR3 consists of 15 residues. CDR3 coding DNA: TGTGCCAGCAGCTCGACAGGGGACGCTGGAAACACCATATATTTT. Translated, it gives CASSSTGDAGNTIYF. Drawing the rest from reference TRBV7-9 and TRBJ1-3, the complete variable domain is DTGVSQNPRHKITKRGQNVTFRCDPISEHNRLYWYRQTLGQGPEFLTYFQNEAQLEKSRLLSDRFSAERPKGSFSTLEIQRTEQGDSAMYLCASSSTGDAGNTIYFGEGSWLTVV.

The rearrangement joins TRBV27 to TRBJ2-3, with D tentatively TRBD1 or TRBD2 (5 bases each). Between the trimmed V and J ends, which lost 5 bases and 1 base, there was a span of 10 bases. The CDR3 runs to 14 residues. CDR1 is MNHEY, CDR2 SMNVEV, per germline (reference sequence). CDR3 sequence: CASSPWDRTDTQYF. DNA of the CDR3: TGTGCCAGCAGTCCTTGGGACCGCACAGATACGCAGTATTTT.

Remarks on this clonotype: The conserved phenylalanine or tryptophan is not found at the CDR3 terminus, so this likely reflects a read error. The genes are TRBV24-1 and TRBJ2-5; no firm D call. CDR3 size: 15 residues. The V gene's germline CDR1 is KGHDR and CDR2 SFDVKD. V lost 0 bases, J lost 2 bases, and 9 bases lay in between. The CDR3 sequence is CATSDLAAAQETQYL. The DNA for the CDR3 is TGTGCCACCAGTGATTTGGCGGCGGCACAAGAGACCCAGTACTTA.

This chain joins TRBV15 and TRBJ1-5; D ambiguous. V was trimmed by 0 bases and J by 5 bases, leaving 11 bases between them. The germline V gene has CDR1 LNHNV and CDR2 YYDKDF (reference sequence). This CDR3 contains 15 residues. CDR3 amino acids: CATSRDGGSYQPQHF. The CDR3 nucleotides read TGTGCCACCAGCAGAGACGGTGGCAGCTATCAGCCCCAGCATTTT.

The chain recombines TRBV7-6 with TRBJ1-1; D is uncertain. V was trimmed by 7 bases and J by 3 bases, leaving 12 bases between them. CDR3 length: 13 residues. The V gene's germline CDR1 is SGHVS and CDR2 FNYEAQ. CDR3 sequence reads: CASILGPYTEAFF. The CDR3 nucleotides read TGTGCCAGCATCCTCGGGCCTTACACTGAAGCTTTCTTT.

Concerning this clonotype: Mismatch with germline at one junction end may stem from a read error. CDR3 nucleotides: TGTGACAGCGGTCTTTATGATACGCAGTATTTT. Translating it yields CDSGLYDTQYF. The chain recombines TRBV28 with TRBJ2-3; the D gene is possibly TRBD2 (5 bases). Per the germline V gene, CDR1 is MDHEN and CDR2 is SYDVKM. This CDR3 comprises 11 residues.

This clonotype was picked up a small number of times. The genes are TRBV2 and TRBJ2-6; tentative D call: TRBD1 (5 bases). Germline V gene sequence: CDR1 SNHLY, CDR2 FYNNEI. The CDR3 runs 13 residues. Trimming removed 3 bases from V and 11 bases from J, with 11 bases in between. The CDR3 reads CASSDRVVYVLTF. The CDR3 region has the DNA TGTGCCAGCAGTGACAGGGTAGTCTACGTCCTGACTTTC.

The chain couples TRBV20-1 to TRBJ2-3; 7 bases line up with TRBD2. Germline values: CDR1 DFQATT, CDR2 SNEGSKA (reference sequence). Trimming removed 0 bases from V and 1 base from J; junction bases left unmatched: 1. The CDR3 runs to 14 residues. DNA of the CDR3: TGCAGTGCTAGAGATCTAGCGGGCACAGATACGCAGTATTTT. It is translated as CSARDLAGTDTQYF.

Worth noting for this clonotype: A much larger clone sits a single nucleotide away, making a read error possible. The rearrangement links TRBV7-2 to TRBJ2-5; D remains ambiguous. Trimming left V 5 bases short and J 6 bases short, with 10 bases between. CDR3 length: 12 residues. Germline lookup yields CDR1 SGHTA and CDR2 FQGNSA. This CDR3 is CASSPDLKTQYF. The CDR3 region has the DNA TGTGCCAGCAGCCCCGATTTGAAGACCCAGTACTTC. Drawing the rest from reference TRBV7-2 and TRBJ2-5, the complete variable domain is GAGVSQSPSNKVTEKGKDVELRCDPISGHTALYWYRQSLGQGLEFLIYFQGNSAPDKSGLPSDRFSAERTGGSVSTLTIQRTQQEDSAVYLCASSPDLKTQYFGPGTRLLVL.

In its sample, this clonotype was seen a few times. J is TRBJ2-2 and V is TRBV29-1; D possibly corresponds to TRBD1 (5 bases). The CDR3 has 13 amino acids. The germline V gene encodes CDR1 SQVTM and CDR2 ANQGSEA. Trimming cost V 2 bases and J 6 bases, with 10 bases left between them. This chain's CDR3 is CSVETPRAGELFF. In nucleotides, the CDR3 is TGCAGCGTTGAAACCCCCAGGGCCGGGGAGCTGTTTTTT.

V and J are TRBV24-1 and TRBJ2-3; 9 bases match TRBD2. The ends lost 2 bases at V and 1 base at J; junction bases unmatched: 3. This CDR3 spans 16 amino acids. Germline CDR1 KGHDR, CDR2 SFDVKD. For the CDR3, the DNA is TGTGCCACCAGTGATTCGGCTAGCGGGGGCACAGATACGCAGTATTTT. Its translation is CATSDSASGGTDTQYF.

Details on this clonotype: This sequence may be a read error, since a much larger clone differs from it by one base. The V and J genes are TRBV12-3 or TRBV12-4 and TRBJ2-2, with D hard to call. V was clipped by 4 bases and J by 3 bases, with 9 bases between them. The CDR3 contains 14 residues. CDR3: CASSWSKYTGELFF. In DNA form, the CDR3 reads TGTGCCAGCAGTTGGTCCAAGTACACCGGGGAGCTGTTTTTT.

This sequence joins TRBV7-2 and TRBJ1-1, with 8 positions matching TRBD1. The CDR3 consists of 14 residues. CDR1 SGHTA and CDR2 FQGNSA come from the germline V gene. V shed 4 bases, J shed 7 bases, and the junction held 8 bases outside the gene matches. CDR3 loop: CASSSTGGAIEAFF. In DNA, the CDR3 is TGTGCCAGCAGCTCCACAGGGGGAGCGATTGAAGCTTTCTTT.

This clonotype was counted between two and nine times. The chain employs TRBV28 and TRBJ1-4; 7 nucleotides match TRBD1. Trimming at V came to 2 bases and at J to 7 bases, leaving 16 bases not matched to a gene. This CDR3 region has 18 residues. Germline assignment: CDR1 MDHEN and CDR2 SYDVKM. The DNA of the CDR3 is TGTGCCAGCAGTTTACCTACAGACAGACAGGGAGAAGGTGAAAAACTGTTTTTT. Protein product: CASSLPTDRQGEGEKLFF.

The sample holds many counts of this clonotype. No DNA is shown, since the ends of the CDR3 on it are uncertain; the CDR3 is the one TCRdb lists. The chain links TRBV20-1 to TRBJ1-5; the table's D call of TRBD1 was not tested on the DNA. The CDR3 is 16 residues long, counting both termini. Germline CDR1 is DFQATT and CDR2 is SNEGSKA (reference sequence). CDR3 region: CSARQGIFGEISPSIF.

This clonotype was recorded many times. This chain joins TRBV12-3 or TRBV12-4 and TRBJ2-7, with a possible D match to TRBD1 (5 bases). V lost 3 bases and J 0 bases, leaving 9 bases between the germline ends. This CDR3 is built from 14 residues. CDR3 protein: CASSFRVASYEQYF. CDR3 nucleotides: TGTGCCAGCAGTTTCAGGGTAGCCTCCTACGAGCAGTACTTC.

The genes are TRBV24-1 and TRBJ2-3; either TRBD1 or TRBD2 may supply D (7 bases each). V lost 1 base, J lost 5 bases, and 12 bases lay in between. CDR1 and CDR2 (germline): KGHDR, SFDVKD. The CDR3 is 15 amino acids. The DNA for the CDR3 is TGTGCCACCAGTGATTTCAGGGGGGAGGGAGATACGCAGTATTTT. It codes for CATSDFRGEGDTQYF.

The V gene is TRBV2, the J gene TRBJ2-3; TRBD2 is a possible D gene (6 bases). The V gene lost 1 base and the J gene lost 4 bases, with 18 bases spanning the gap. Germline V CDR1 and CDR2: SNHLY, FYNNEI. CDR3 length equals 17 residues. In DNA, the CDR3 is TGTGCCAGCAGTGAAGTGTGGGGTATCGGGGGAGCAGATACGCAGTATTTT. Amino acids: CASSEVWGIGGADTQYF.

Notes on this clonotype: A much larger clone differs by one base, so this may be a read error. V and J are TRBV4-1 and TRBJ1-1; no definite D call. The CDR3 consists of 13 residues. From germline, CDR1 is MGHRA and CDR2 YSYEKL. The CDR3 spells CASSQGTNTEALF. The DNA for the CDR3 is TGCGCCAGCAGCCAAGGGACGAACACTGAAGCTTTGTTT.

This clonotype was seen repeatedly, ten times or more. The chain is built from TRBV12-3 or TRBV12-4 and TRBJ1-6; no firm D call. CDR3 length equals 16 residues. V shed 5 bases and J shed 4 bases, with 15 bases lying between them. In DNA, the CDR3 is TGTGCCAGCAGTCCAAGTCGAGGGTTGTATAATTCACCCCTCCACTTT. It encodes CASSPSRGLYNSPLHF.

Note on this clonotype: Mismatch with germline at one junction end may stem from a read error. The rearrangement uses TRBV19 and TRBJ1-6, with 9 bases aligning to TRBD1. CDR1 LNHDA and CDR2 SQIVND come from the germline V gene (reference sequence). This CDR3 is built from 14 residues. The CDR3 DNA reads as TGTGCCAGTAGGATGGGACAGGGAAATTCACCCCTCAACTTT. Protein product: CASRMGQGNSPLNF.

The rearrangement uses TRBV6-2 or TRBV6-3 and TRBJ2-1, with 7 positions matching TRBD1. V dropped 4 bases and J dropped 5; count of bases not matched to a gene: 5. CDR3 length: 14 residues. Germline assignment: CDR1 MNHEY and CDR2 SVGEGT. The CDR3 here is CASSLWDRNNEQFF. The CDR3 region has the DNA TGTGCCAGCAGTTTGTGGGACAGAAACAATGAGCAGTTCTTC.

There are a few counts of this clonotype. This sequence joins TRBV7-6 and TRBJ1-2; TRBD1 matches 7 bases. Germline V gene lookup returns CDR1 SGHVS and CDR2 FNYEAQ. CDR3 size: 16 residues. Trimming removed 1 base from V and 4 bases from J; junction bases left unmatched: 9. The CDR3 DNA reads TGTGCCAGCAGCTTAGGAGGAGACAGGGAGATCTATGGCTACACCTTC. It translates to CASSLGGDREIYGYTF.

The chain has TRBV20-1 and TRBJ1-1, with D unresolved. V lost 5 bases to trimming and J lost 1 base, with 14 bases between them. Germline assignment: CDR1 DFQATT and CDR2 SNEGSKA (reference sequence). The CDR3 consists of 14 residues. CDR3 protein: CSAHHTHRNTEAFF. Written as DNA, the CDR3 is TGCAGTGCTCATCACACGCACAGGAACACTGAAGCTTTCTTT.

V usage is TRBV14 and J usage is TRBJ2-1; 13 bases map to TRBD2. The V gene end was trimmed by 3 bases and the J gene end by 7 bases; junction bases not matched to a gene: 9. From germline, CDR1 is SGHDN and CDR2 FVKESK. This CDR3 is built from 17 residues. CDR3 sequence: CASSHWGLAGRLNEQFF. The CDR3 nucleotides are TGTGCCAGCAGCCACTGGGGACTAGCGGGGAGGCTAAATGAGCAGTTCTTC.

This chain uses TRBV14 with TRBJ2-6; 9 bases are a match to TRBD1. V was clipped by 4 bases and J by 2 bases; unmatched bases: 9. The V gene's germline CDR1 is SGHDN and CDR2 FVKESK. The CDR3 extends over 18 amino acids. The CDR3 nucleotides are TGTGCCAGCAGCCCTCTGGACAGGGGAATCCCTGGGGCCAACGTCCTGACTTTC. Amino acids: CASSPLDRGIPGANVLTF. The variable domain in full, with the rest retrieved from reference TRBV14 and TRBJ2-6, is EAGVTQFPSHSVIEKGQTVTLRCDPISGHDNLYWYRRVMGKEIKFLLHFVKESKQDESGMPNNRFLAERTGGTYSTLKVQPAELEDSGVYFCASSPLDRGIPGANVLTFGAGSRLTVL.